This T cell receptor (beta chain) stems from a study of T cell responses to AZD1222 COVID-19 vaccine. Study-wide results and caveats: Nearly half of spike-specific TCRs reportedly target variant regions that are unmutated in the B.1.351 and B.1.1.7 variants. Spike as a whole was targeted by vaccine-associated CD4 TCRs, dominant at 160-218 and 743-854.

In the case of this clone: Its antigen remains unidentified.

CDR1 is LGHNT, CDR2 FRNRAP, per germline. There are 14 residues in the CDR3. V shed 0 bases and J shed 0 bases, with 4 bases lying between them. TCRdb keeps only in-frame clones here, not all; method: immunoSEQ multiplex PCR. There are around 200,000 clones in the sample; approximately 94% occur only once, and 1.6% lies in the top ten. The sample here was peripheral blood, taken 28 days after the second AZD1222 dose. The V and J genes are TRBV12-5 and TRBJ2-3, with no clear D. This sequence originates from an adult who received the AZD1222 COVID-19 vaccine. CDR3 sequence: CASGLVPSTDTQYF. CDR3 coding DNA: TGTGCTAGTGGTTTGGTCCCCAGCACAGATACGCAGTATTTT.